The 3 T cell receptor beta chains below come from one sample, sequenced in a study of molecular identifiers for immune sequencing clone quantification listed by TCRdb under 2018. Library preparation used PCR. The sequencer listed for this sample is Illumina HiSeq 4000. TCRdb applied fastp at Q25 and MiXCR to the public reads, then kept only in-frame beta chains. CDR3 protein duplicates are merged, each entry listing the most common genes and DNA. The sample includes more than 300,000 distinct CDR3 sequences, with around a fifth observed a single time. The top ten hold approximately 0.84% of the sample. The specimen was naive CD8+ T cells from blood, with Jurkat cell RNA spiked in. According to the study, the label for this sample's cell subset or site signals: FACS-sorted CD8+CD4-CCR7+CD45RA+ naive T cells. The receptor source for this set is a human donor in good health. Some libraries in this study had Jurkat cell RNA spiked in.

The sample holds many counts of this clonotype. V and J are TRBV6-5 and TRBJ2-3; perhaps TRBD1 as D (6 bases). V was shortened by 0 bases and J by 6 bases, with 7 bases between the two germline ends. Germline loops: CDR1 MNHEY, CDR2 SVGAGI. CDR3 length equals 13 residues. CDR3 protein: CASSYSTGDTQYF. The CDR3 DNA follows: TGTGCCAGCAGTTACTCGACAGGTGATACGCAGTATTTT.

In this sample, this clonotype turned up many times. The J gene is TRBJ2-1, the V gene TRBV12-3 or TRBV12-4, with D possibly being TRBD2 (6 bases). Trimming removed 3 bases at V and 6 bases at J, with 15 bases between. This CDR3 is 15 amino acids long. The CDR3 coding sequence is TGTGCCAGCAGTTTCCCCGCGGGACTGGGCAATGAGCAGTTCTTC. Encoded protein: CASSFPAGLGNEQFF.

Comment on this clonotype: A much larger clone differs by one base, so this may be a read error. This chain joins TRBV5-6 and TRBJ2-7; D is uncertain. This CDR3 spans 13 amino acids. The germline V gene encodes CDR1 SGHDT and CDR2 YYEEEE. The CDR3 coding sequence is TGTGCCAGCAGCCCGGCCGCAGCCTACGAGCAGCACTTC. Amino acid sequence: CASSPAAAYEQHF.